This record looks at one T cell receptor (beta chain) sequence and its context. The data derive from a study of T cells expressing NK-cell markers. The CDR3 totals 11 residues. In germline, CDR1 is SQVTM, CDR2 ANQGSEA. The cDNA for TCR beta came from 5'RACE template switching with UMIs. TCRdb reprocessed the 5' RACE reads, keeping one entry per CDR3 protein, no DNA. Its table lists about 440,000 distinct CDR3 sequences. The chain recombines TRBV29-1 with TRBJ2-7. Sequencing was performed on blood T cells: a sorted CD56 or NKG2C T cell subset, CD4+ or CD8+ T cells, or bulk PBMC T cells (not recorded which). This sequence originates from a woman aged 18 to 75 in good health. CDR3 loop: CSVSGGNEQYF.